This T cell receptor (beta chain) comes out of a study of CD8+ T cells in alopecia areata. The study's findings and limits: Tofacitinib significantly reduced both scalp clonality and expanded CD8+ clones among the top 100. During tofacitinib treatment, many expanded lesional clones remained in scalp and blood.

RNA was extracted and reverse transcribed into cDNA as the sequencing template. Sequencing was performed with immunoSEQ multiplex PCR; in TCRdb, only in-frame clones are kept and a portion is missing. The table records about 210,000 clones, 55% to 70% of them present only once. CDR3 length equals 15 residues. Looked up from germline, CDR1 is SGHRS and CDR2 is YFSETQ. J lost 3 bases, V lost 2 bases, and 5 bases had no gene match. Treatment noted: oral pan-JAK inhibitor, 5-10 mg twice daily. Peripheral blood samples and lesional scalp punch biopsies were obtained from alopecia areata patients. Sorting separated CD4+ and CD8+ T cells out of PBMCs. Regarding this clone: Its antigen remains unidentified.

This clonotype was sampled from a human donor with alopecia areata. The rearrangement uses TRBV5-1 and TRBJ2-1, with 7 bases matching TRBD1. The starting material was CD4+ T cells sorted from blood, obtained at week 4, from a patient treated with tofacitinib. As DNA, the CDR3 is TGCGCCAGCAGCTTAGGGGACAGCGGCTACAATGAGCAGTTCTTC. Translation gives CASSLGDSGYNEQFF.